What follows are 28 T cell receptor beta chains derived from one specimen sequenced in a study of T cells in Graves' hyperthyroidism and ophthalmopathy. Authors of the study amplified TCR beta CDR3 regions from RNA transcripts. RT-PCR in the first round (using the HTBI primer set) targeted the TCR CDR3. TCRdb reprocessed the multiplex PCR reads via MiXCR and lists one record per CDR3 protein. The sample has around 250,000 distinct CDR3 sequences, about 16% seen once. Sequencing was done on a sample of blood. The source is a woman between 18 and 30 years old with Graves' ophthalmopathy.

The chain links TRBV10-2 to TRBJ2-3; 16 bases agree with TRBD2. This CDR3 has 18 residues. Germline trimming cut 9 bases from V and 4 bases from J; bases unmatched to any gene: 13. CDR1 and CDR2 from the germline V gene are WSHSY and SAAADI. CDR3 in DNA: TGCGCCAGTGGGGCAGGGACTAGCGGGAGGGCCGTCCCAGATACGCAGTATTTT. This sequence encodes CASGAGTSGRAVPDTQYF.

The chain joins TRBV19 to TRBJ2-7, with 9 bases that match TRBD2. This CDR3 contains 15 residues. Germline V CDR1 and CDR2: LNHDA, SQIVND (reference sequence). Unmatched junction bases numbered 3, after V lost 3 bases and J lost 0 bases. The CDR3 sequence is CASSILAGLSYEQYF. Here the CDR3 DNA reads TGTGCCAGTAGTATCCTAGCGGGGCTCTCCTACGAGCAGTACTTC.

J is TRBJ2-5 and V is TRBV20-1; 8 nucleotides match TRBD1. Trimming at V came to 5 bases and at J to 5 bases, leaving 13 bases not matched to a gene. Germline-derived CDR1 and CDR2 are DFQATT and SNEGSKA (reference sequence). There are 15 residues in the CDR3. The CDR3 region is CSASPGQVSWETQYF. CDR3 in DNA: TGCAGTGCTTCTCCGGGACAGGTATCGTGGGAGACCCAGTACTTC.

In regard to this clonotype: This may be a read error, as it is one base from a much larger clone. V is TRBV28 and J is TRBJ1-4; D is ambiguous. The CDR3 is 14 amino acids. The V gene's germline CDR1 is MDHEN and CDR2 SYDVKM. The CDR3 loop reads CASSFSGTNENLFF. CDR3 bases: TGTGCCAGCAGTTTTTCTGGTACTAATGAAAACCTGTTTTTT.

This chain connects TRBV25-1 to TRBJ1-4, with 9 bases matching TRBD1. The CDR3 runs 16 residues. Per the germline V gene, CDR1 is MGHDK and CDR2 is SYGVNS. Germline trimming cut 3 bases from V and 6 bases from J; bases unmatched to any gene: 8. CDR3 coding DNA: TGTGCCAGCAGTGAGGCAACAGGGGGCACCTATGAAAAACTGTTTTTT. Its translation is CASSEATGGTYEKLFF.

This clonotype has a count of ten or more. V usage is TRBV25-1 and J usage is TRBJ2-1, with 11 bases aligning to TRBD2. The CDR3 loop spans 16 amino acids. The germline V gene has CDR1 MGHDK and CDR2 SYGVNS. After removal of 7 bases from V and 9 bases from J, the junction contained 14 bases not matched to a gene. DNA for the CDR3: TGTGCCAGCACCCCTTTTAGCGGGAGGGCCGAGGGTGAGCAGTTCTTC. It specifies CASTPFSGRAEGEQFF.

This clonotype was detected ten times or more. V is TRBV7-2 and J is TRBJ2-7; TRBD2 might be the D (6 bases). Trimming removed 3 bases at V and 4 bases at J, with 16 bases between. The CDR3 spans 15 residues. Germline CDR1 and CDR2: SGHTA and FQGNSA. Here the CDR3 reads CASSFGAGGEYEQYF. CDR3 DNA sequence: TGTGCCAGCAGCTTCGGGGCGGGCGGGGAGTACGAGCAGTACTTC.

There are many counts of this clonotype. J is TRBJ2-5 and V is TRBV20-1; tentative D call: TRBD2 (6 bases). The CDR3 is made up of 15 amino acids. CDR1 is DFQATT and CDR2 is SNEGSKA in the germline V gene (reference sequence). V lost 5 bases, J lost 2 bases, and 18 bases lay in between. CDR3 nucleotide sequence: TGCAGTGCTGCCGGGGACTCTCGGGGACAAGAGACCCAGTACTTC. Translated, it gives CSAAGDSRGQETQYF.

This clonotype showed up many times. The chain is built from TRBV2 and TRBJ1-1, with TRBD1 matching over 7 bases. Germline CDR1 and CDR2: SNHLY and FYNNEI. The CDR3 has 14 amino acids. Unmatched junction bases numbered 11, after V lost 8 bases and J lost 5 bases. The chain's CDR3 is CASDGQVLGTEAFF. The CDR3 coding sequence is TGTGCCAGCGATGGACAGGTCTTGGGGACTGAAGCTTTCTTT.

This clonotype has a handful of counts. This sequence joins TRBV9 and TRBJ2-3, with TRBD2 identical over 11 bases. Trimming removed 4 bases from V and 3 bases from J; junction bases left unmatched: 10. This CDR3 has 17 residues. Germline-derived CDR1 and CDR2 are SGDLS and YYNGEE. The CDR3: CASSPAPTSGKTDTQYF. In DNA, the CDR3 is TGTGCCAGCAGCCCCGCGCCGACTAGCGGGAAAACAGATACGCAGTATTTT.

This clonotype was detected ten times or more. J is TRBJ2-5 and V is TRBV6-1, with 15 bases fitting TRBD2. V dropped 6 bases and J dropped 7; count of bases not matched to a gene: 3. This CDR3 has 14 residues. Germline lookup yields CDR1 MNHNS and CDR2 SASEGT. In DNA, the CDR3 is TGTGCCAGCAGGGGACTAGCGGGGGGTGTGACCCAGTACTTC. Translating it yields CASRGLAGGVTQYF.

This clonotype was found many times. The chain combines TRBV4-1 with TRBJ1-2, with 8 bases matching TRBD1. The CDR3 consists of 17 residues. Unmatched junction bases numbered 15, after V lost 4 bases and J lost 5 bases. Per the germline V gene, CDR1 is MGHRA and CDR2 is YSYEKL. In nucleotides, the CDR3 is TGCGCCAGCAGCCCTGATGGCAGGGGGCCACGGGGGTATGGCTACACCTTC. This translates into CASSPDGRGPRGYGYTF.

This clonotype was found many times. The chain couples TRBV7-2 to TRBJ2-1; 8 nucleotides align to TRBD2. Germline V gene data show CDR1 as SGHTA and CDR2 as FQGNSA. J gave up 7 bases and V 4 bases, and 9 bases lay outside the gene matches. This CDR3 contains 15 residues. Here the CDR3 DNA reads TGTGCCAGCAGCTGGGCAGGCGGGGGGCTGAATGAGCAGTTCTTC. Translating gives CASSWAGGGLNEQFF.

V is TRBV4-2 and J is TRBJ2-1; unclear D gene. Trimming removed 8 bases at V and 4 bases at J, with 12 bases between. Looked up from germline, CDR1 is LGHNA and CDR2 is YNFKEQ. This CDR3 spans 13 amino acids. CDR3 nucleotide sequence: TGTGCCAGCGGGGTCAGCGAGTACAATGAGCAGTTCTTC. Translating it yields CASGVSEYNEQFF.

A remark on this clonotype: At one boundary the junction diverges from the germline segment, which might be a read error. The chain employs TRBV11-2 and TRBJ2-1; maybe TRBD2 (5 bases). Germline V lookup: CDR1 SGHAT, CDR2 FQNNGV. This CDR3 region has 19 residues. The CDR3 nucleotides read TGCGCCAGCAGCCACCTAAACCCCGGAGGAGGCAGCTCCTACAATGAGCAGTTCTTC. Translation: CASSHLNPGGGSSYNEQFF.

At least ten counts were recorded for this clonotype. The DNA for the CDR3 is TGCGCCAGCAGCCTTACCTCCTATAATTCACCCCTCCACTTT. Translation: CASSLTSYNSPLHF. V usage is TRBV5-1 and J usage is TRBJ1-6, with unresolved D. This CDR3 has 14 residues. V shed 4 bases and J shed 0 bases, with 5 bases lying between them. CDR1 SGHRS and CDR2 YFSETQ come from the germline V gene.

This clonotype has a count of ten or more. J is TRBJ2-6 and V is TRBV27; D perhaps matches TRBD2 (5 bases). V lost 3 bases and J lost 1, with 7 bases in between. The CDR3 length is 15 residues. Germline V gene sequence: CDR1 MNHEY, CDR2 SMNVEV (reference sequence). The CDR3 reads CASSFKRSGANVLTF. The CDR3 region has the DNA TGTGCCAGCAGTTTCAAGCGGTCTGGGGCCAACGTCCTGACTTTC.

The CDR3 nucleotides are TGCAGTGCAAGCGGGGGGGCGCCCGATCAGCCCCAGCATTTT. As protein: CSASGGAPDQPQHF. The V call is TRBV20-1, the J call TRBJ1-5; possibly TRBD1 for D (6 bases). Germline V gene lookup returns CDR1 DFQATT and CDR2 SNEGSKA (reference sequence). With 6 bases removed from V and 5 bases from J, the gap between germline ends came to 17 bases. The CDR3 has 14 residues.

This clonotype came up many times. The V and J genes are TRBV20-1 and TRBJ1-2, with 8 positions matching TRBD1. V lost 3 bases, J lost 6 bases, and 12 bases stayed unmatched. CDR1 and CDR2 (germline): DFQATT, SNEGSKA (reference sequence). CDR3 length: 15 residues. CDR3 in DNA: TGCAGTGCTAGTCCTAGCCTAGACAGGGGAAATGGCTACACCTTC. It yields the protein CSASPSLDRGNGYTF.

This clonotype was seen at least ten times. The chain employs TRBV15 and TRBJ2-7, with 12 bases matching TRBD2. V shed 0 bases, J shed 6 bases, and the junction held 9 bases outside the gene matches. Germline assignment: CDR1 LNHNV and CDR2 YYDKDF (reference sequence). The CDR3 spans 17 residues. CDR3 DNA: TGTGCCACCAGCAGAGATCTGTCGGGACTAGCGGGTCTCGAGCAGTACTTC. It encodes CATSRDLSGLAGLEQYF.

This clonotype has a count of ten or more. This chain links TRBV11-1 with TRBJ2-1, with D perhaps being TRBD1 or TRBD2 (5 bases each). Germline loops: CDR1 SGHAT, CDR2 FQDESV (reference sequence). V was clipped by 4 bases and J by 3 bases, with 10 bases between them. The CDR3 runs to 14 residues. CDR3 sequence (DNA): TGTGCCAGCAGCTCGAGGGGCTACTACAATGAGCAGTTCTTC. It translates to CASSSRGYYNEQFF.

This clonotype occurred a few times. The chain combines TRBV25-1 with TRBJ2-1, with 9 bases aligning to TRBD2. Trimming removed 1 base from V and 7 bases from J; junction bases left unmatched: 5. CDR1 is MGHDK and CDR2 is SYGVNS in the germline V gene. The CDR3 totals 15 residues. Here the CDR3 reads CASSELAGGLNEQFF. DNA for the CDR3: TGTGCCAGCAGTGAATTGGCGGGGGGGCTTAATGAGCAGTTCTTC.

This clonotype has more than one count but fewer than ten. The rearrangement joins TRBV5-6 to TRBJ1-3, with a possible D match to TRBD1 (5 bases). This CDR3 is built from 16 residues. The V and J ends lost 4 bases and 4 bases respectively, with 18 bases between them. The V gene's germline CDR1 is SGHDT and CDR2 YYEEEE. CDR3 loop: CASSKGTTGRGNTIYF. Written as DNA, the CDR3 is TGTGCCAGCAGCAAAGGGACGACGGGAAGGGGAAACACCATATATTTT.

This chain joins TRBV13 and TRBJ2-5; 8 positions agree with TRBD1. The CDR3 length is 16 residues. The germline V gene encodes CDR1 PRHDT and CDR2 FYEKMQ (reference sequence). The V and J ends lost 5 bases and 1 base, in that order; junction bases with no gene match: 9. The CDR3 is CASSPLRTGFQETQYF. For the CDR3, the DNA is TGTGCCAGCAGCCCTCTACGGACAGGGTTCCAAGAGACCCAGTACTTC.

In its sample, this clonotype was seen many times. The chain couples TRBV6-5 to TRBJ2-1; D uncertain. Germline V gene lookup returns CDR1 MNHEY and CDR2 SVGAGI. The CDR3 sequence is 12 residues long. The V and J ends lost 0 bases and 7 bases respectively, with 4 bases between them. As DNA, the CDR3 is TGTGCCAGCAGTTACTCGATGAATGAGCAGTTCTTC. This codes for CASSYSMNEQFF.

This clonotype was recorded many times. The chain couples TRBV7-8 to TRBJ2-5; D may correspond to TRBD1 or TRBD2 (6 bases each). V lost 4 bases and J 5 bases, leaving 17 bases between the germline ends. This CDR3 is 15 amino acids long. The germline V gene has CDR1 SGHVS and CDR2 FQNEAQ. The chain's CDR3 is CASSSIWGASETQYF. In nucleotides, the CDR3 is TGTGCCAGCAGCTCAATCTGGGGGGCATCCGAGACCCAGTACTTC.

The chain uses TRBV6-2 or TRBV6-3 and TRBJ1-1, with D perhaps matching TRBD1 (6 bases). CDR3 length: 15 amino acids. Trimming stripped 4 bases from V and 8 bases from J, with 20 bases between. CDR1 and CDR2 (germline): MNHEY, SVGEGT. CDR3 in amino acids: CASSSAEQGGLEAFF. The CDR3 bases are TGTGCCAGCAGTTCCGCTGAACAGGGAGGATTGGAAGCTTTCTTT.

J is TRBJ1-5 and V is TRBV2, with 10 nucleotides matching TRBD1. The J segment lost 7 bases and the V segment lost 6 bases, leaving 3 bases of the junction unmatched. In germline, CDR1 is SNHLY, CDR2 FYNNEI. The CDR3 sequence is 13 residues long. Here the CDR3 reads CASRGTGVQPQHF. CDR3 nucleotides: TGTGCCAGCAGGGGGACAGGGGTGCAGCCCCAGCATTTT. Drawing the rest from reference TRBV2 and TRBJ1-5, the complete variable domain is EPEVTQTPSHQVTQMGQEVILRCVPISNHLYFYWYRQILGQKVEFLVSFYNNEISEKSEIFDDQFSVERPDGSNFTLKIRSTKLEDSAMYFCASRGTGVQPQHFGDGTRLSIL.